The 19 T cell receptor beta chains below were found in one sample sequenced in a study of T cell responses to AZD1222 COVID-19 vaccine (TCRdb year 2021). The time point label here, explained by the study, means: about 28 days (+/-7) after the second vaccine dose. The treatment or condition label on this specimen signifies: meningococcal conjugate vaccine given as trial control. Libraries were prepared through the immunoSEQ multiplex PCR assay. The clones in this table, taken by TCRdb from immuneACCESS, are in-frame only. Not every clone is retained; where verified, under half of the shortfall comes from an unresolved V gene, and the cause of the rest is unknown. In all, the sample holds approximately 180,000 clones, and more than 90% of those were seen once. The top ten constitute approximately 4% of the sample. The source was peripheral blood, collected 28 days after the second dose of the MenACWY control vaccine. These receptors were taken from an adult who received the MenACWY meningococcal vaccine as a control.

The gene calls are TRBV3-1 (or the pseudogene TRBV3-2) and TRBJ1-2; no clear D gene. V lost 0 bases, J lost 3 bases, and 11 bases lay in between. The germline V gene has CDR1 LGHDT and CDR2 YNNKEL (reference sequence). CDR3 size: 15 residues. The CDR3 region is CASSQDVGSYYGYTF. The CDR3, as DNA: TGTGCCAGCAGCCAAGACGTTGGCAGCTACTATGGCTACACCTTC.

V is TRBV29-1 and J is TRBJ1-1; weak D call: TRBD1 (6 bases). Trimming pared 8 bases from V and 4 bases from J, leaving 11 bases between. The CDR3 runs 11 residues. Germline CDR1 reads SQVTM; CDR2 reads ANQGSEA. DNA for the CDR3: TGCAGCTCCGGGGGCGGCACTGAAGCTTTCTTT. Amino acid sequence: CSSGGGTEAFF.

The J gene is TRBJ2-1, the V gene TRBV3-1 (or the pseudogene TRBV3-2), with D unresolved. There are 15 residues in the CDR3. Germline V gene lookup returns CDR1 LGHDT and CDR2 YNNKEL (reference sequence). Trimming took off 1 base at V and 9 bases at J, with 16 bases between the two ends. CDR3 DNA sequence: TGTGCCAGCAGCCAAGGTCCCAATCCAGTGGGTGAGCAGTTCTTC. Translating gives CASSQGPNPVGEQFF.

CDR3 protein: CASSTLSGTGSGYTF. The CDR3 DNA sequence: TGTGCCAGCAGCACACTCTCCGGGACAGGGTCCGGCTACACCTTC. The chain carries TRBV9 and TRBJ1-2; 9 nucleotides agree with TRBD1. The length of the CDR3 is 15 residues. J was trimmed by 8 bases and V by 4 bases; bases with no gene match: 12. The V gene's germline CDR1 is SGDLS and CDR2 YYNGEE.

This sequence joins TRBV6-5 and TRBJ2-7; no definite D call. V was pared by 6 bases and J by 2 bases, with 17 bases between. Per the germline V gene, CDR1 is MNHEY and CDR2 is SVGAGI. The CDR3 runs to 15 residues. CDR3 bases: TGTGCCAGCAGCGAGACCGGATCCTGGGCCTACGAGCAGTACTTC. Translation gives CASSETGSWAYEQYF.

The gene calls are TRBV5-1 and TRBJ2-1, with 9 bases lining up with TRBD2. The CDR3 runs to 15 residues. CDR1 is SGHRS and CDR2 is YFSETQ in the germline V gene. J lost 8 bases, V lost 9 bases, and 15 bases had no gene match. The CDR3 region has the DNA TGCGCCACCCGAGGGTGGTCTAGCGGGAACGATGAGCAGTTCTTC. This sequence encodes CATRGWSSGNDEQFF.

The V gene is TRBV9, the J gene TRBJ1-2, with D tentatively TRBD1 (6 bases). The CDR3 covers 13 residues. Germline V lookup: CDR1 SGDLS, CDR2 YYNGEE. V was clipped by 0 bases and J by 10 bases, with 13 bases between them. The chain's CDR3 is CASSVDQGRVYTF. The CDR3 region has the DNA TGTGCCAGCAGCGTAGATCAGGGGAGGGTCTACACCTTC.

CDR3 nucleotides: TGTGCCATCAGTGGAGACAGGGGACACACTGAAGCTTTCTTT. Protein sequence: CAISGDRGHTEAFF. The chain employs TRBV10-3 and TRBJ1-1, with 8 positions matching TRBD1. The J segment lost 3 bases and the V segment lost 4 bases, leaving 4 bases of the junction unmatched. Looked up from germline, CDR1 is ENHRY and CDR2 is SYGVKD. The CDR3 consists of 14 residues.

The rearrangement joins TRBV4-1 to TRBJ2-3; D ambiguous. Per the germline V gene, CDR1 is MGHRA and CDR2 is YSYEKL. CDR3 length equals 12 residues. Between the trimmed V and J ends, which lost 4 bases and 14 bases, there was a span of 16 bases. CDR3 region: CASSLPSPEWYF. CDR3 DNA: TGCGCCAGCAGCCTCCCATCGCCTGAATGGTATTTT.

The CDR3 region has the DNA TGTGCCAGCAGCTTAATTGGTGGCATGGTCAATCAGCCCCAGCATTTT. This gives the protein CASSLIGGMVNQPQHF. This chain joins TRBV5-8 and TRBJ1-5; D is ambiguous. Looked up from germline, CDR1 is SGHTS and CDR2 is YDEGEE. Trimming took off 2 bases at V and 3 bases at J, with 15 bases between the two ends. This CDR3 has 16 residues.

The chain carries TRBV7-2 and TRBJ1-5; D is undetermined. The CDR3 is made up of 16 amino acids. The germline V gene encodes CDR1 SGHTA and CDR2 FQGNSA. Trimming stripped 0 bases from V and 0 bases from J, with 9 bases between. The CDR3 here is CASSLAGYSSNQPQHF. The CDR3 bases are TGTGCCAGCAGCTTAGCTGGGTATTCTAGCAATCAGCCCCAGCATTTT.

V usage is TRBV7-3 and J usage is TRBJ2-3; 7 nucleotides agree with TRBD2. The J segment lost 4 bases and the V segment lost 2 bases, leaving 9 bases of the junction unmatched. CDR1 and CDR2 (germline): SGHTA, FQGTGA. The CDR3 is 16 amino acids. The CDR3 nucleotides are TGTGCCAGCAGCTTAGGGGTGGTCCGGGGGGCAGATACGCAGTATTTT. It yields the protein CASSLGVVRGADTQYF. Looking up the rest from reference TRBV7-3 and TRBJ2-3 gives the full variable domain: GAGVSQTPSNKVTEKGKYVELRCDPISGHTALYWYRQSLGQGPEFLIYFQGTGAADDSGLPNDRFFAVRPEGSVSTLKIQRTERGDSAVYLCASSLGVVRGADTQYFGPGTRLTVL.

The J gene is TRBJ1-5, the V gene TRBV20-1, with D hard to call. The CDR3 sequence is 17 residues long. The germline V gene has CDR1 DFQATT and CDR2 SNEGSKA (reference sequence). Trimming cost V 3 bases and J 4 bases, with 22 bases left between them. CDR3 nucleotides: TGCAGTGCTAGTGCCGGGGATCTTGGCCTCCTAAATCAGCCCCAGCATTTT. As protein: CSASAGDLGLLNQPQHF.

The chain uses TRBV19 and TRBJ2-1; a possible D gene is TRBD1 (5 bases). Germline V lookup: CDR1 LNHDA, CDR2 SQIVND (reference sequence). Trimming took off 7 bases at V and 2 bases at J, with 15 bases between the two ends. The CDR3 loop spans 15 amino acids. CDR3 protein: CASNNGAPAYNEQFF. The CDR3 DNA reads TGTGCCAGTAACAATGGGGCACCGGCCTACAATGAGCAGTTCTTC.

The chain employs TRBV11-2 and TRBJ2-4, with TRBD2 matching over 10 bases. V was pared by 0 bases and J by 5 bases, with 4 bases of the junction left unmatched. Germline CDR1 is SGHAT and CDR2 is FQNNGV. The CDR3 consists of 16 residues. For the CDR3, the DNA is TGTGCCAGCAGCTTAGACAGCGGGAGGGCCGAAAACATTCAGTACTTC. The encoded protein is CASSLDSGRAENIQYF.

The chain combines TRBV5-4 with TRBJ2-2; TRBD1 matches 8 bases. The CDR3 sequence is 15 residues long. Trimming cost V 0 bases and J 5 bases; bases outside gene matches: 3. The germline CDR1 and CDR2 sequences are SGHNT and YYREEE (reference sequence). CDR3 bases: TGTGCCAGCAGCTTGGCGGACAGGGAGACCGGGGAGCTGTTTTTT. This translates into CASSLADRETGELFF. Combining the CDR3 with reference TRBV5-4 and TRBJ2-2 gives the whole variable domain ETGVTQSPTHLIKTRGQQVTLRCSSQSGHNTVSWYQQALGQGPQFIFQYYREEENGRGNFPPRFSGLQFPNYSSELNVNALELDDSALYLCASSLADRETGELFFGEGSRLTVL.

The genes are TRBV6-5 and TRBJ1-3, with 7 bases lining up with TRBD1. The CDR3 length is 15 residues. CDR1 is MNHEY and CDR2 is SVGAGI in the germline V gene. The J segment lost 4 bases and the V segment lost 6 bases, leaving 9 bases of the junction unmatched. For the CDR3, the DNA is TGTGCCAGCAGAGAGATTGGGACAGCGGGAAACACCATATATTTT. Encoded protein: CASREIGTAGNTIYF.

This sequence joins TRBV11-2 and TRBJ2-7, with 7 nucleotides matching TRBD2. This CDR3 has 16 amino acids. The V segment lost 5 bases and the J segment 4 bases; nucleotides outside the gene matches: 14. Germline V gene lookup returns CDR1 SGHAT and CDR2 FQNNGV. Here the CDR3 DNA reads TGTGCCAGCAGCCCAGGACCGGGACTAACCGTTTACGAGCAGTACTTC. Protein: CASSPGPGLTVYEQYF.

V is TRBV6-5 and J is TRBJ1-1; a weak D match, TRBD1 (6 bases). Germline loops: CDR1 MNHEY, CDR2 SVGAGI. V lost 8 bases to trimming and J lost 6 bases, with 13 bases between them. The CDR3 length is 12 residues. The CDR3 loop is CASRRGGAEAFF. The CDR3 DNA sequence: TGTGCCAGCCGCAGGGGAGGCGCTGAAGCTTTCTTT.